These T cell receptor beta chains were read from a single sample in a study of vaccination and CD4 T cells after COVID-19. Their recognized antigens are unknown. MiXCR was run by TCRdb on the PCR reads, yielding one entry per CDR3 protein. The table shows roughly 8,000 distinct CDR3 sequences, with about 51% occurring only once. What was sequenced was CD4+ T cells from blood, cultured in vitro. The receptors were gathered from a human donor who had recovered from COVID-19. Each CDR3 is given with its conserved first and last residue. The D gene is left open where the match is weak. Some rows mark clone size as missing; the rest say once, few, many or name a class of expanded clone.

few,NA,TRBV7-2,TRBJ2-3,CASSGAGDTQYF,TGTGCCAGCAGCGGTGCCGGAGATACGCAGTATTTT
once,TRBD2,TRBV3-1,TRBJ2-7,CASSQVLAGGLEQYF,TGTGCCAGCAGCCAAGTTTTGGCGGGGGGGCTCGAGCAGTACTTC
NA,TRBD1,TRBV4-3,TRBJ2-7,CASSQRHGTGEQYF,TGCGCCAGCAGCCAACGCCACGGGACAGGCGAGCAGTACTTC
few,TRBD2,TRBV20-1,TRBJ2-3,CSATLAGGYTQYF,TGCAGTGCTACCCTAGCGGGGGGATATACGCAGTATTTT
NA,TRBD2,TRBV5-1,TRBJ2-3,CASSLPAGATDTQYF,TGCGCCAGCAGCCTGCCAGCGGGAGCGACAGATACGCAGTATTTT
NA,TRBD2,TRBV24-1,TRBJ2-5,CATSDLRGGSETQYF,TGTGCCACCAGTGATTTGCGGGGGGGCTCGGAGACCCAGTACTTC
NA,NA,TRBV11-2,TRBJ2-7,CASSSALFGEQYF,TGTGCCAGCAGCTCAGCCCTCTTTGGCGAGCAGTACTTC
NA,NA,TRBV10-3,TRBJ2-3,CATARSTDTQYF,TGTGCCACAGCCAGGAGCACAGATACGCAGTATTTT
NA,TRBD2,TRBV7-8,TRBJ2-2,CASSLTSGGINAGELFF,TGTGCCAGCAGCCTCACTAGCGGGGGGATCAACGCCGGGGAGCTGTTTTTT
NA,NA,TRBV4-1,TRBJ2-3,CASSQPSGTDTQYF,TGCGCCAGCAGCCAACCTTCGGGCACAGATACGCAGTATTTT
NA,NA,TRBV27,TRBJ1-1,CASSQQGRSEAFF,TGTGCCAGCAGTCAACAGGGCCGCTCTGAAGCTTTCTTT
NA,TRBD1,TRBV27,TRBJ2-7,CASRPGQCEQYF,TGTGCCAGCAGGCCGGGACAGTGCGAGCAGTACTTC
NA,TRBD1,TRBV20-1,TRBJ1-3,CSAVRDRRNTIYF,TGCAGTGCTGTCCGGGACAGGAGAAACACCATATATTTT
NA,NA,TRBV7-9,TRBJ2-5,CASSFRLSGDTQETQYF,TGTGCCAGCAGCTTTAGGCTCTCAGGGGACACTCAAGAGACCCAGTACTTC
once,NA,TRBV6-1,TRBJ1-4,CASSDGGGYEKLFF,TGTGCCAGCAGTGATGGGGGGGGCTATGAAAAACTGTTTTTT
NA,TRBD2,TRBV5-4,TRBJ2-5,CASSLLGRGGQETQYF,TGTGCCAGCAGCCTGCTCGGGCGGGGGGGCCAAGAGACCCAGTACTTC
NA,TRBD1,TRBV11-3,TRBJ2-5,CASSRSGTVGETQYF,TGTGCCAGCAGCCGTTCCGGGACAGTCGGAGAGACCCAGTACTTC
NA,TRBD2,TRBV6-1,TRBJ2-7,CASSHLISGLAGASHEQYF,TGTGCCAGCAGCCACCTTATATCCGGACTAGCGGGAGCTTCCCACGAGCAGTACTTC
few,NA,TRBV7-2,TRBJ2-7,CASSFGPATSYEQYF,TGTGCCAGCAGCTTTGGCCCCGCGACATCCTACGAGCAGTACTTC
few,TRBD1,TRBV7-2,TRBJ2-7,CASSPDRDTYEQYF,TGTGCCAGCAGCCCCGACAGGGACACCTACGAGCAGTACTTC
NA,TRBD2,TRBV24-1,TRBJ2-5,CATSKAGTETQYF,TGTGCCACCAGTAAAGCGGGAACAGAGACCCAGTACTTC
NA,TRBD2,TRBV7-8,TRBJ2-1,CASSRRWGVRGTSGNNEQFF,TGTGCCAGCAGCCGTCGTTGGGGGGTAAGAGGGACTAGCGGAAACAATGAGCAGTTCTTC
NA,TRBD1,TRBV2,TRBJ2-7,CASRETGYSYEQYF,TGTGCCAGCAGAGAGACAGGGTATTCCTACGAGCAGTACTTC
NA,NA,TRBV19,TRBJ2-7,CASSYSGTGSLYEQYF,TGTGCCAGTAGTTACTCCGGGACTGGGAGTCTATACGAGCAGTACTTC
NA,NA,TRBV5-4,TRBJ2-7,CASSQDGLYEQYF,TGTGCCAGCAGTCAAGACGGACTCTACGAGCAGTACTTC
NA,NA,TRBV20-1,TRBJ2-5,CSARNWGEAQYF,TGCAGTGCTCGTAATTGGGGAGAGGCCCAGTACTTC
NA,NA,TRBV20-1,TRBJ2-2,CASYRNTGELFF,TGCGCCAGCTACCGGAACACCGGGGAGCTGTTTTTT
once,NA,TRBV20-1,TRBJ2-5,CSARPQGETQYF,TGCAGTGCTAGACCCCAGGGGGAGACCCAGTACTTC
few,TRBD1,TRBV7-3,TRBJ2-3,CASSSNRGGDTQYF,TGTGCCAGCAGCTCTAACAGGGGTGGAGATACGCAGTATTTT
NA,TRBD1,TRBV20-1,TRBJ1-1,CSADRGGPTEAFF,TGCAGTGCGGACAGGGGAGGTCCCACTGAAGCTTTCTTT
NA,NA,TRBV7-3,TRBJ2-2,CASSFIQGPTGELFF,TGTGCCAGCAGCTTTATTCAGGGGCCCACCGGGGAGCTGTTTTTT
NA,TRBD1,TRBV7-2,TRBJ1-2,CASSLNRGQYDCGYTF,TGTGCCAGCAGCCTTAACAGGGGGCAGTATGACTGTGGCTACACCTTC
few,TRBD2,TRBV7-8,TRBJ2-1,CASSLDGGRALRQFF,TGTGCCAGCAGCTTAGACGGCGGGAGGGCCTTGAGGCAGTTCTTC
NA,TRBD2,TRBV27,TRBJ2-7,CASKPRLAGRESYEQYF,TGTGCCAGCAAGCCCAGACTAGCGGGGCGAGAGAGCTACGAGCAGTACTTC
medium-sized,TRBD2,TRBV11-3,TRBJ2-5,CASSLASGRAFVTQYF,TGTGCCAGCAGCCTTGCTAGCGGGAGGGCATTCGTGACCCAGTACTTC
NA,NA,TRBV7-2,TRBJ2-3,CASSSGPHTDTQYF,TGTGCCAGCAGCTCTGGACCACACACAGATACGCAGTATTTT
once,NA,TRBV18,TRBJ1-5,CASSPGLRGGNQPQHF,TGTGCCAGCTCACCGGGATTGAGGGGGGGGAATCAGCCCCAGCATTTT
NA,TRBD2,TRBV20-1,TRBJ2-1,CSATLRGGSPYNEQFF,TGCAGTGCTACCTTAAGAGGCGGGAGCCCCTACAATGAGCAGTTCTTC
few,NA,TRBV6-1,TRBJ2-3,CASRKLAIDTQYF,TGTGCCAGCAGGAAGCTAGCAATAGATACGCAGTATTTT
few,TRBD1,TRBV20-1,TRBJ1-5,CSARDFQGAGQPQHF,TGCAGTGCTAGAGATTTTCAGGGGGCAGGTCAGCCCCAGCATTTT
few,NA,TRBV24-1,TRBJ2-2,CATSETGTTGELFF,TGTGCCACCAGTGAAACCGGGACCACCGGGGAGCTGTTTTTT
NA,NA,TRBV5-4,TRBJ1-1,CASSQRVNTEAFF,TGTGCCAGCAGCCAACGCGTGAACACTGAAGCTTTCTTT
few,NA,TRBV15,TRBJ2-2,CATSKTTRVTGELFF,TGTGCCACCAGCAAAACGACCAGGGTCACCGGGGAGCTGTTTTTT
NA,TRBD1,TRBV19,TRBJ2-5,CASSAGTGGAETQYF,TGTGCCAGTAGTGCGGGGACAGGAGGGGCTGAGACCCAGTACTTC
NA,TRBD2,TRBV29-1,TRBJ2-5,CSVAGFSGRGETQYF,TGCAGCGTCGCTGGCTTTAGCGGGAGGGGTGAGACCCAGTACTTC
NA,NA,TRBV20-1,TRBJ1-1,CSARAGAFTEAFF,TGCAGTGCTAGAGCGGGTGCCTTCACTGAAGCTTTCTTT
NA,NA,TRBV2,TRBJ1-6,CASSEVQQAYYDSPLHF,TGTGCCAGCAGTGAAGTTCAACAGGCGTATTATGATTCACCCCTCCACTTT
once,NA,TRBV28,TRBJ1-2,CASSLREVWAGYTF,TGTGCCAGCAGCCTAAGGGAGGTCTGGGCGGGCTACACCTTC
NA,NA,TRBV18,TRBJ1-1,CASSPPAGLANTEAFF,TGTGCCAGCTCACCCCCTGCGGGGCTGGCGAACACTGAAGCTTTCTTT
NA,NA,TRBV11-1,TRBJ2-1,CASSLGLYNEQFF,TGTGCCAGCAGCTTAGGGCTGTACAATGAGCAGTTCTTC
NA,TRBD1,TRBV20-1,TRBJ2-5,CSASGGQGLQTQYF,TGCAGTGCTAGCGGGGGACAGGGGTTGCAGACCCAGTACTTC
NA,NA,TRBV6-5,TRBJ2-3,CASSYSAQGGADTQYF,TGTGCCAGCAGTTACTCGGCACAGGGTGGCGCAGATACGCAGTATTTT